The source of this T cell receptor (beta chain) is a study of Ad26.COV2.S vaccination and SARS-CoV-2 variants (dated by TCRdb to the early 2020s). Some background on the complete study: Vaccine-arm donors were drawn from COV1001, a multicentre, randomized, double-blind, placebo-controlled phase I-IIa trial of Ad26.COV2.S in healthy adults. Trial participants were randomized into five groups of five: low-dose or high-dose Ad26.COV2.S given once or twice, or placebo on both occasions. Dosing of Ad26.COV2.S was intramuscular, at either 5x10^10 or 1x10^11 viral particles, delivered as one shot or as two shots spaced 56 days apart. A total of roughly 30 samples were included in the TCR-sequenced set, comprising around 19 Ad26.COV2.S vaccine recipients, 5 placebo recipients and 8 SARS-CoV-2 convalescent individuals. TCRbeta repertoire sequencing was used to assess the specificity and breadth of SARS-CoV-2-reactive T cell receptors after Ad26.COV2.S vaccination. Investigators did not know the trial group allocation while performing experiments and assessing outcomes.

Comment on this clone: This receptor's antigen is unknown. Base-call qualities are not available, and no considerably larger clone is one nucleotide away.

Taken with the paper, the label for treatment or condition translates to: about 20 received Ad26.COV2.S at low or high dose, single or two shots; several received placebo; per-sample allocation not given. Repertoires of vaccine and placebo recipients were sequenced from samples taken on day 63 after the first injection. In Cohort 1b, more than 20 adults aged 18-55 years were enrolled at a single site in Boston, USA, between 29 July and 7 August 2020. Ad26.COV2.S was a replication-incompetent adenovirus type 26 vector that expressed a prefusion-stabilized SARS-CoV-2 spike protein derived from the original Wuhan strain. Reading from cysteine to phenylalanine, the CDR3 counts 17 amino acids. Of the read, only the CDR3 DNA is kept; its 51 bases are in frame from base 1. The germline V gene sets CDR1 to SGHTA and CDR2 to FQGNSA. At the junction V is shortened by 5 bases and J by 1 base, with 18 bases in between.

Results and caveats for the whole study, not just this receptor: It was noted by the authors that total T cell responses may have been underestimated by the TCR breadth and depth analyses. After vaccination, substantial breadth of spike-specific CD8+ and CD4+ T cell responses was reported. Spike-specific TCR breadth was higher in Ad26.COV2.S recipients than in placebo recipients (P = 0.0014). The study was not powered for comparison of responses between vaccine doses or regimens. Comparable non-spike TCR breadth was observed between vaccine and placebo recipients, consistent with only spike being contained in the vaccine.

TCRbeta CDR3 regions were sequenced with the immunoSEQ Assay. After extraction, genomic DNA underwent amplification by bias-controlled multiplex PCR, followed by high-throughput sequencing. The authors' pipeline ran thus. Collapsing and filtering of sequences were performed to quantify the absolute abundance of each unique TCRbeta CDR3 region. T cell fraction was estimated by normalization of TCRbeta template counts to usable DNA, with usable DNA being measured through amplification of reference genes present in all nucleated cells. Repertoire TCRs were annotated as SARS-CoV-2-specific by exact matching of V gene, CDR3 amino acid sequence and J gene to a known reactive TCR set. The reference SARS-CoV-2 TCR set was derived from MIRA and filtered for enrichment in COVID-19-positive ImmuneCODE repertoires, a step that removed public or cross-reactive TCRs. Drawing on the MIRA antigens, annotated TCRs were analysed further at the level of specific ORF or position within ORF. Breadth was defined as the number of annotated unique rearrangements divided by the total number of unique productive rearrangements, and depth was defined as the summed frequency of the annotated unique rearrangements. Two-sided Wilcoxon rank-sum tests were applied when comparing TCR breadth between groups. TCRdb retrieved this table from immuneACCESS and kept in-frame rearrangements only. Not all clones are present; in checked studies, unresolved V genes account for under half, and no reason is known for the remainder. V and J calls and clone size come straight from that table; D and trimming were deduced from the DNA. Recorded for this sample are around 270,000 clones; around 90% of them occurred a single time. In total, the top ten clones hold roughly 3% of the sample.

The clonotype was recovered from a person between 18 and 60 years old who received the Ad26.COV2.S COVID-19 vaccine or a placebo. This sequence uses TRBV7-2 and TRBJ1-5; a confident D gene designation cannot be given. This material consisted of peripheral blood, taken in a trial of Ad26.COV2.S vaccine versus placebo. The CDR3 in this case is CASSPLGGITSNQPQHF. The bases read TGTGCCAGCAGCCCCCTAGGCGGGATAACCAGCAATCAGCCCCAGCATTTT.